Listed below are T cell receptor beta chains from one sample, sequenced in a study of long-term antiretroviral therapy in people with HIV. Sequencing was performed with immunoSEQ multiplex PCR; in TCRdb, only in-frame clones are kept and a portion is missing. The table lists about 25,000 clones, approximately 78% of them singletons. Sequences were derived from unsorted PBMCs, sampled 2.9 years after starting antiretroviral therapy. The receptors originated from a man aged 50-59 years with HIV. The CDR3 runs from the conserved cysteine through the conserved F or W. D genes are given only for firm matches. Part of the rows lack a size; the others show once, few, many or a class for expanded clones.

D gene,clone size,J gene,V gene,CDR3 DNA,CDR3 protein
TRBD2,-,TRBJ2-5,TRBV19,TGTGCCAGTAGTACCGGGGGGTTGGAGACCCAGTACTTC,CASSTGGLETQYF
TRBD1,few,TRBJ1-2,TRBV6-6,TGTGCCAGCGCGGGGGGACAGGGCTTCTATGGCTACACCTTC,CASAGGQGFYGYTF
-,-,TRBJ2-7,TRBV28,TGTGCCACCTGCTCGGACGGCCTCGACGAGCAGTACTTC,CATCSDGLDEQYF
-,-,TRBJ1-6,TRBV15,TGTGCCACCAGCAGTTCGATAGGGTTTAATTCACCCCTCCACTTT,CATSSSIGFNSPLHF
-,few,TRBJ1-1,TRBV6-5,TGTGCCAGCAGTTACGGACAGCCGAACACTGAAGCTTTCTTT,CASSYGQPNTEAFF
-,few,TRBJ1-1,TRBV7-3,TGTGCCAGCAGCTTGGAGGAGAACACTGAAGCTTTCTTT,CASSLEENTEAFF
-,-,TRBJ1-4,TRBV5-1,TGCGCCAGCAGCTTGAGCGGGGGAGCACTTAATGAAAAACTGTTTTTT,CASSLSGGALNEKLFF
-,-,TRBJ1-3,TRBV2,TGTGCCAGCAGTGATCGGCAGACGGGAAACACCATATATTTT,CASSDRQTGNTIYF
-,-,TRBJ2-3,TRBV14,TGTGCCAGCAGCCAAGTTTTCGGAAGTGGAGCGACAGATACGCAGTATTTT,CASSQVFGSGATDTQYF
-,once,TRBJ1-1,TRBV6-6,TGTGCCAGCTGGAGGGGGAACACTGAAGCTTTCTTT,CASWRGNTEAFF
TRBD2,-,TRBJ2-3,TRBV28,TGTGCCAGCAGTCAATGGGTAGCGGGGGTCACAGATACGCAGTATTTT,CASSQWVAGVTDTQYF
TRBD1,-,TRBJ2-2,TRBV10-3,TGTGCCATCAGGGGCCAATCCGGGACAGGGAACACCGGGGAGCTGTTTTTT,CAIRGQSGTGNTGELFF
TRBD1,-,TRBJ2-5,TRBV28,TGTGCCAGCAGTTCGACAGGGAAATGGGGAGAGACCCAGTACTTC,CASSSTGKWGETQYF
-,-,TRBJ1-1,TRBV28,TGTGCCAGCAGTTTAATATGGGAGAACACTGAAGCTTTCTTT,CASSLIWENTEAFF
TRBD2,-,TRBJ2-1,TRBV11-2,TGTGCCAGCAGCTTAGAACTAGCGGTCTACAATGAGCAGTTCTTC,CASSLELAVYNEQFF